This note documents a single T cell receptor (beta chain) sequence. The antigen is undetermined. This entry is derived from a study of beta chain features in type 1 diabetes. The study, taken as a whole, reports: The question left open here concerned HLA type influencing TCRB rearrangement.

Germline V lookup: CDR1 GTSNPN, CDR2 SVGIG (reference sequence). CDR3 length: 16 amino acids. Between the trimmed V and J ends, which lost 2 bases and 7 bases, there was a span of 21 bases. The investigators reverse transcribed all of the isolated RNA, so they sequenced expressed TCRB transcripts. Produced via immunoSEQ multiplex PCR; TCRdb's table is partial and in-frame only. The sample has under 450,000 clones, about 15% seen once. This TCR derives from a woman aged 18 to 35 in good health. Sequencing was carried out using naive CD4+ T cells from blood. The V gene is TRBV30, the J gene TRBJ1-5; D gene unclear. The CDR3 loop is CAWSPDRGVLDQPQHF. In DNA, the CDR3 is TGTGCCTGGAGTCCCGACCGGGGTGTTCTAGACCAGCCCCAGCATTTT.